This TCR beta chain was sequenced during a study of T cells in Graves' hyperthyroidism and ophthalmopathy. Note on this clonotype: Its cognate antigen is unknown.

Diagnoses rested on clinical symptoms, serum thyroxine and TRAb, thyroid ultrasound and orbital computed tomography. V shed 3 bases and J shed 5 bases, with 13 bases lying between them. The germline gives CDR1 LNHDA, CDR2 SQIVND (reference sequence). CDR3 length: 14 amino acids. What was amplified from RNA transcripts were TCR beta CDR3 regions. The primer set for the first-round RT-PCR of the TCR CDR3 was HTBI. Each CDR3 protein is one row after TCRdb ran MiXCR on the multiplex PCR reads. Seen here are hundreds of thousands of distinct CDR3 sequences, 14% to 15% observed once, and the top ten hold over 10%. General study findings and limits: Most thyroid clonotypes expanded above 0.001 appeared in blood too.

This rearrangement joins TRBV19 to TRBJ1-1, with D perhaps matching TRBD1 (5 bases). The sample consisted of blood. The clonotype comes from a man aged 18 to 35 with Graves' ophthalmopathy. The CDR3 loop is CASSIQGQWTEAFF. The CDR3 nucleotides are TGTGCCAGTAGTATCCAGGGTCAATGGACTGAAGCTTTCTTT.